Listed below are T cell receptor beta chains from one sample, sequenced in a study of T cell responses to AZD1222 COVID-19 vaccine. Some clones are missing from TCRdb's copy, which holds only in-frame ones; the method was immunoSEQ multiplex PCR. The sample consists of over 150,000 clones, approximately 92% of them appearing once. This specimen was peripheral blood, taken on day 0 of AZD1222 vaccination. All receptors derive from an adult in good health. Both conserved end residues are part of each CDR3. A D gene is named only where the DNA matches it firmly. Clone size, where shown, is once, few, many, or a class for clones that have expanded.

D,size,length,V,J,DNA,CDR3
.,.,16,TRBV18,TRBJ2-2,TGTGCCAGCTCACCCCAGTGGCCCCCGAACACCGGGGAGCTGTTTTTT,CASSPQWPPNTGELFF
.,.,15,TRBV9,TRBJ1-2,TGTGCCAGCAGCGTAGGTTGGGGGCGCCACTATGGCTACACCTTC,CASSVGWGRHYGYTF
.,.,11,TRBV19,TRBJ2-1,TGTGCCAGTGTACAGGGTCTTGAGCAGTTCTTC,CASVQGLEQFF
.,.,13,TRBV5-5,TRBJ1-2,TGTGCCAGCAGCCAAGACAGTTACTATGGCTACACCTTC,CASSQDSYYGYTF
.,once,12,TRBV10-3,TRBJ2-2,TGTGCCATCAGTGCTCAGAGCGGGGAGCTGTTTTTT,CAISAQSGELFF
TRBD1,.,16,TRBV7-9,TRBJ2-2,TGTGCCAGCAGCCCACCGGGACAGGGTTACACCGGGGAGCTGTTTTTT,CASSPPGQGYTGELFF
.,.,12,TRBV18,TRBJ2-5,TGTGCCAGCTCACTGCTCCAAGAGACCCAGTACTTC,CASSLLQETQYF
.,.,15,TRBV7-3,TRBJ2-3,TGTGCCAGCAGCTCATCACAGGGTCGCACAGATACGCAGTATTTT,CASSSSQGRTDTQYF
TRBD1,.,17,TRBV5-4,TRBJ1-5,TGTGCCAGCAGCTACGGGACAGGGGGTTTTGGCAATCAGCCCCAGCATTTT,CASSYGTGGFGNQPQHF
TRBD1,.,15,TRBV7-3,TRBJ1-1,TGTGCCAGCAGCCCCCAGGGACAGCAGAACACTGAAGCTTTCTTT,CASSPQGQQNTEAFF
.,.,14,TRBV2,TRBJ1-2,TGTGCCAGCAGTGAGTATAGGTCGAACGATGGCTACACCTTC,CASSEYRSNDGYTF
.,.,15,TRBV5-3,TRBJ2-3,TGTGCCGGAAGCTGGACTGGTTCTAGCACAGATACGCAGTATTTT,CAGSWTGSSTDTQYF
.,.,16,TRBV9,TRBJ2-2,TGTGCCAGCAGCGTAGGTAACCCGCGGGGCACCGGGGAGCTGTTTTTT,CASSVGNPRGTGELFF
TRBD1,.,19,TRBV10-3,TRBJ2-6,TGTGCCATCAGTGAGCGGGTTGGGACAGACCACTCTGGGGCCAACGTCCTGACTTTC,CAISERVGTDHSGANVLTF
.,.,14,TRBV27,TRBJ1-1,TGTGCCAGCAGTCCTCGGGGGGCGAACACTGAAGCTTTCTTT,CASSPRGANTEAFF
TRBD2,.,15,TRBV27,TRBJ2-1,TGTGCCAGCAGTCCAGGGACTAGCGGGGGTAGTGAGCAGTTCTTC,CASSPGTSGGSEQFF
.,.,16,TRBV29-1,TRBJ2-3,TGCAGCGTTTCCCCGGTGGTCCGGGACTCCTACGATACGCAGTATTTT,CSVSPVVRDSYDTQYF
TRBD2,.,17,TRBV5-1,TRBJ2-2,TGCGCCAGCAGCTTGGTGGGACTAGATTCGAACACCGGGGAGCTGTTTTTT,CASSLVGLDSNTGELFF
.,.,15,TRBV7-2,TRBJ2-2,TGTGCCAGCAGCCAATTAGGGGGGGGCACCGGGGAGCTGTTTTTT,CASSQLGGGTGELFF
.,.,14,TRBV7-8,TRBJ1-1,TGTGCCAGCAGCTTGAAGGGACTGAACACTGAAGCTTTCTTT,CASSLKGLNTEAFF
.,.,15,TRBV15,TRBJ2-3,TGTGCCACCAGCAGACGGGACGGGCGGTCCGATACGCAGTATTTT,CATSRRDGRSDTQYF
.,.,10,TRBV28,TRBJ1-2,TGTGCCAGCCGCCTGGGTGGCTACACCTTC,CASRLGGYTF
.,.,15,TRBV19,TRBJ2-3,TGTGCCACCGCACGACCAGGGGGGGCCCCTGATACGCAGTATTTT,CATARPGGAPDTQYF
.,.,17,TRBV9,TRBJ2-6,TGTGCCAGCAGCGCCCGGGACAAAAGTTCTGGGGCCAACGTCCTGACTTTC,CASSARDKSSGANVLTF
TRBD1,.,17,TRBV15,TRBJ2-7,TGTGCCACCAGCAGAGATCGGCAGGGGGACATACGCTACGAGCAGTACTTC,CATSRDRQGDIRYEQYF
.,.,15,TRBV5-6,TRBJ1-2,TGTGCCAGCAGCAGGGGACAACACCCCGACTATGGCTACACCTTC,CASSRGQHPDYGYTF
.,.,13,TRBV25-1,TRBJ1-4,TGTGCCAGCATCGCGTACGGAAATGAAAAACTGTTTTTT,CASIAYGNEKLFF
.,.,11,TRBV4-3,TRBJ2-5,TGCGCCAGCAGCGCCCGCGGGGCCCTGTACTTC,CASSARGALYF
TRBD1,.,20,TRBV3-1/TRBV3-2,TRBJ1-1,TGTGCCAGCAGCGGACTGGTGGGACAGGGGGGTTTCGTTGGGTACACTGAAGCTTTCTTT,CASSGLVGQGGFVGYTEAFF
.,.,14,TRBV11-2,TRBJ2-5,TGTGCCAGCAGCATCCTGGCCGGACAAGAGACCCAGTACTTC,CASSILAGQETQYF
TRBD1,.,16,TRBV7-3,TRBJ2-2,TGTGCCAGCAGCTCTATAGGGACAGTCGGTGCCGGGGAGCTGTTTTTT,CASSSIGTVGAGELFF
TRBD1,.,16,TRBV5-1,TRBJ2-3,TGCGCCAGCGCAGGGGGCGGGAAAGGGAGTACAGATACGCAGTATTTT,CASAGGGKGSTDTQYF